This T cell receptor (beta chain) was identified in a study of OX40 agonist ivuxolimab in advanced cancers. Clones were sequenced by immunoSEQ multiplex PCR, and TCRdb holds only the in-frame ones, with some missing. The profile shows 55,000 to 85,000 clones, about 90% of them singletons. Trimming took 7 bases from V and 0 from J, leaving 9 bases between them. This CDR3 is built from 13 residues. CDR1 is LGHNA, CDR2 YNFKEQ, per germline. The chain links TRBV4-2 to TRBJ1-1; D gene ambiguous. This TCR derives from an adult with an advanced solid tumor such as melanoma, head and neck, liver or kidney cancer. Sequencing was performed on CD4+ or CD8+ T cells sorted from blood, taken in a trial of the OX40 agonist ivuxolimab. The CDR3 here is CASKNSMNTEAFF. CDR3 sequence (DNA): TGTGCCAGCAAGAACAGTATGAACACTGAAGCTTTCTTT.